What follows are 8 T cell receptor beta chains derived from one specimen sequenced in a study of blood T cell repertoires in COVID-19. Sequenced by immunoSEQ multiplex PCR; TCRdb stores in-frame clones only, minus some. The data show some 86,000 clones, approximately 90% seen once. Sequenced input: peripheral blood. These receptor sequences come from a human donor with active COVID-19. The donor label of this sample is uncertain.

V and J are TRBV13 and TRBJ2-7, with D tentatively TRBD1 (6 bases). The V gene's germline CDR1 is PRHDT and CDR2 FYEKMQ (reference sequence). This CDR3 is 16 amino acids long. V was shortened by 2 bases and J by 3 bases, with 17 bases between the two germline ends. CDR3 protein: CASSLTSGTKVYEQYF. The CDR3 DNA sequence: TGTGCCAGCAGCTTAACGTCCGGGACAAAAGTCTACGAGCAGTACTTC.

CDR3 protein: CASSPAGTSGAGDTQYF. In DNA form, the CDR3 reads TGTGCCAGCAGCCCAGCTGGGACTAGCGGGGCCGGGGATACGCAGTATTTT. The V call is TRBV7-3, the J call TRBJ2-3, with 13 nucleotides matching TRBD2. The junction had 11 bases not matched to a gene; V was cut back by 5 bases and J by 6 bases. The CDR3 sequence is 17 residues long. Germline V CDR1 and CDR2: SGHTA, FQGTGA.

This chain uses TRBV18 with TRBJ2-7, with TRBD1 as a possible D gene (6 bases). In germline, CDR1 is KGHSH, CDR2 LQKENI. CDR3 size: 15 residues. V lost 2 bases, J lost 2 bases, and 13 bases lay in between. The CDR3 here is CASSPGGRQAYEQYF. CDR3 DNA sequence: TGTGCCAGCTCACCAGGGGGCCGACAGGCCTACGAGCAGTACTTC.

This chain links TRBV12-5 with TRBJ2-4; D is uncertain. The CDR3 is 13 residues long. V was clipped by 9 bases and J by 1 base, with 10 bases between them. Germline V gene data show CDR1 as LGHNT and CDR2 as FRNRAP. This chain's CDR3 is CASLFSAKNIQYF. DNA for the CDR3: TGTGCTAGCCTCTTTTCGGCCAAAAACATTCAGTACTTC.

The chain employs TRBV5-1 and TRBJ2-1; 9 nucleotides match TRBD2. The V gene's germline CDR1 is SGHRS and CDR2 YFSETQ. Trimming took 0 bases from V and 5 from J; bases not matched to a gene: 12. The CDR3 runs to 18 residues. The CDR3 loop reads CASSLAPAGGPPHNEQFF. The CDR3 DNA reads TGCGCCAGCAGCTTGGCCCCCGCGGGGGGGCCCCCCCACAATGAGCAGTTCTTC.

The J gene is TRBJ2-1, the V gene TRBV6-2 or TRBV6-3, with 8 bases identical to TRBD1. V dropped 6 bases and J dropped 3; count of bases not matched to a gene: 4. Germline V gene data show CDR1 as MNHEY and CDR2 as SVGEGT. There are 14 residues in the CDR3. DNA of the CDR3: TGTGCCAGCAGCAAACAGGGGGGCTACAATGAGCAGTTCTTC. It is translated as CASSKQGGYNEQFF.

The V and J genes are TRBV14 and TRBJ2-3; the D gene is possibly TRBD1 (5 bases). Germline values: CDR1 SGHDN, CDR2 FVKESK. The CDR3 contains 15 residues. Trimming stripped 3 bases from V and 0 bases from J, with 10 bases between. The CDR3, as DNA: TGTGCCAGCAGCCAGTGGCGGACAAGCACAGATACGCAGTATTTT. This gives the protein CASSQWRTSTDTQYF.

The chain couples TRBV6-5 to TRBJ1-1; TRBD1 matches 7 bases. From germline, CDR1 is MNHEY and CDR2 SVGAGI. V lost 8 bases, J lost 4 bases, and 7 bases stayed unmatched. The length of the CDR3 is 13 residues. CDR3 nucleotide sequence: TGTGCCAGCTTGGCACAGGGGATCACTGAAGCTTTCTTT. The encoded protein is CASLAQGITEAFF.